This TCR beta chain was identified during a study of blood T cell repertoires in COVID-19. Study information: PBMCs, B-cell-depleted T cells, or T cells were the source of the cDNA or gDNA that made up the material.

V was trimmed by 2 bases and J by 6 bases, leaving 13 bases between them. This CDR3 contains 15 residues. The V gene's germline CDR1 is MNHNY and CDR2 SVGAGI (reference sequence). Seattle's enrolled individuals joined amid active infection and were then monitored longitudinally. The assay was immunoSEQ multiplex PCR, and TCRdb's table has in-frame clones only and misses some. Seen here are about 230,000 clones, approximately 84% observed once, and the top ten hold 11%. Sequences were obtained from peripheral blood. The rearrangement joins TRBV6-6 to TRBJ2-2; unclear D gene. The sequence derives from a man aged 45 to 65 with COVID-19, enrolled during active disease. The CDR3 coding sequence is TGTGCCAGCAGTTACGGGCAACGGCGAGCCGGGGAGCTGTTTTTT. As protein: CASSYGQRRAGELFF.